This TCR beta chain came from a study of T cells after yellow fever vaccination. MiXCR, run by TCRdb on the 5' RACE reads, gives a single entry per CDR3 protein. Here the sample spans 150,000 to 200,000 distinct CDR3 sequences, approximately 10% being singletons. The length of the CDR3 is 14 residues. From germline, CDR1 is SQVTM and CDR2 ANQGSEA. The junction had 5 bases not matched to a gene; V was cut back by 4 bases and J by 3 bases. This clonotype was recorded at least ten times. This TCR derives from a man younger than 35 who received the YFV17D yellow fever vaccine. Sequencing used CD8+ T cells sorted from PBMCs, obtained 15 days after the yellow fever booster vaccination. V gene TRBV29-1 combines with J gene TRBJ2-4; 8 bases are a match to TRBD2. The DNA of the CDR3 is TGCAGCGTTGTCGACCGGGGGGGCAAAAACATTCAGTACTTC. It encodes CSVVDRGGKNIQYF.